The 32 T cell receptor beta chains reported below all come from one sample, sequenced in a study of blood T cell repertoires in COVID-19. Profiling relied on immunoSEQ multiplex PCR, and the TCRdb table lists in-frame clones only, not all of them. The sample has 180,000 or so clones; approximately 80% are singletons. Source material: PBMCs or T cells enriched from blood (not recorded which). The receptors stem from a man aged 60 to 69 who had been exposed to COVID-19.

The count of this clone is one. The rearrangement uses TRBV5-1 and TRBJ2-1; 10 nucleotides align to TRBD2. CDR3 length: 16 residues. With 3 bases clipped from V and 4 bases from J, the junction kept 7 bases outside the gene matches. The V gene's germline CDR1 is SGHRS and CDR2 YFSETQ. CDR3 bases: TGCGCCAGCAGCTGGCGGACTAGCGGAGCTTACAATGAGCAGTTCTTC. This translates into CASSWRTSGAYNEQFF.

This chain joins TRBV6-5 and TRBJ1-3; tentatively, D is TRBD1 (6 bases). Between the trimmed V and J ends, which lost 6 bases and 1 base, there was a span of 13 bases. Per the germline V gene, CDR1 is MNHEY and CDR2 is SVGAGI. This CDR3 has 15 residues. CDR3 sequence reads: CASSSDSRSGNTIYF. Here the CDR3 DNA reads TGTGCCAGCAGCTCGGACAGCCGATCTGGAAACACCATATATTTT.

The chain is built from TRBV28 and TRBJ1-1, with D possibly matching TRBD1 (6 bases). This CDR3 has 14 residues. Trimming removed 11 bases at V and 0 bases at J, with 16 bases between. CDR1 is MDHEN, CDR2 SYDVKM, per germline. CDR3 DNA: TGTGCCGGACTTTCAACAGGGTTGAACACTGAAGCTTTCTTT. Its translation is CAGLSTGLNTEAFF.

This clone was counted a single time. The gene calls are TRBV5-4 and TRBJ1-2; 7 nucleotides agree with TRBD1. Germline CDR1 and CDR2: SGHNT and YYREEE (reference sequence). Trimming cost V 1 base and J 1 base; bases outside gene matches: 10. The CDR3 contains 17 residues. The CDR3 region has the DNA TGTGCCAGCAGCTTGCCGAAACAGGGGCAACATAACTATGGCTACACCTTC. This translates into CASSLPKQGQHNYGYTF.

The rearrangement joins TRBV12-3 or TRBV12-4 to TRBJ2-2; D uncertain. V was pared by 5 bases and J by 2 bases, with 6 bases between. The CDR3 runs to 13 residues. The chain's CDR3 is CASSQTNTGELFF. The CDR3 bases are TGTGCCAGCAGTCAAACAAACACCGGGGAGCTGTTTTTT.

The rearrangement uses TRBV10-3 and TRBJ2-2; weak D call: TRBD1 (5 bases). The CDR3 consists of 16 residues. The ends were cut back, 4 bases at V and 8 bases at J, with 20 bases in the middle. Germline V gene sequence: CDR1 ENHRY, CDR2 SYGVKD. CDR3 region: CAISGSRGTPSGELFF. The CDR3 DNA sequence: TGTGCCATCAGTGGAAGTAGGGGAACCCCCTCGGGGGAGCTGTTTTTT.

The V and J genes are TRBV27 and TRBJ1-3, with a tentative D call TRBD1 (6 bases). With 9 bases removed from V and 4 bases from J, the gap between germline ends came to 16 bases. CDR1 is MNHEY and CDR2 is SMNVEV in the germline V gene (reference sequence). The CDR3 length is 14 residues. The CDR3 DNA sequence: TGTGCCAGTTCCTTGGGGGCACGAGGAAACACCATATATTTT. It encodes CASSLGARGNTIYF.

This clone turned up a few times. V and J are TRBV19 and TRBJ1-5; no firm D call. The CDR3 runs 14 residues. V lost 6 bases to trimming and J lost 0 bases, with 9 bases between them. Germline CDR1 and CDR2: LNHDA and SQIVND (reference sequence). The CDR3: CASSVLGSNQPQHF. The CDR3 coding sequence is TGTGCCAGTAGCGTTCTCGGTAGCAATCAGCCCCAGCATTTT. The full variable domain, in which reference TRBV19 and TRBJ1-5 provide the parts outside the CDR3, is DGGITQSPKYLFRKEGQNVTLSCEQNLNHDAMYWYRQDPGQGLRLIYYSQIVNDFQKGDIAEGYSVSREKKESFPLTVTSAQKNPTAFYLCASSVLGSNQPQHFGDGTRLSIL.

The gene calls are TRBV19 and TRBJ1-2; TRBD1 matches 9 bases. With 5 bases clipped from V and 4 bases from J, the junction kept 5 bases outside the gene matches. Germline lookup yields CDR1 LNHDA and CDR2 SQIVND (reference sequence). This CDR3 spans 14 amino acids. CDR3 residues: CASSPDRGSYGYTF. CDR3 in DNA: TGTGCCAGTAGTCCCGACAGGGGGTCCTATGGCTACACCTTC. Combining the CDR3 with reference TRBV19 and TRBJ1-2 gives the whole variable domain DGGITQSPKYLFRKEGQNVTLSCEQNLNHDAMYWYRQDPGQGLRLIYYSQIVNDFQKGDIAEGYSVSREKKESFPLTVTSAQKNPTAFYLCASSPDRGSYGYTFGSGTRLTVV.

This clone was counted between two and nine times. DNA for the CDR3: TGTGCCAGCAGTTATTCGAGACAGGGTAATGAAAAACTGTTTTTT. Amino acids: CASSYSRQGNEKLFF. The chain recombines TRBV27 with TRBJ1-4; 7 bases align to TRBD1. This CDR3 has 15 amino acids. The V gene's germline CDR1 is MNHEY and CDR2 SMNVEV (reference sequence). The ends lost 4 bases at V and 4 bases at J; junction bases unmatched: 6.

This sequence joins TRBV11-1 and TRBJ2-7; D ambiguous. Germline lookup yields CDR1 SGHAT and CDR2 FQDESV (reference sequence). There are 13 residues in the CDR3. Trimming stripped 1 base from V and 2 bases from J, with 6 bases between. The CDR3 is CASSLGLAYEQYF. The CDR3 DNA reads TGTGCCAGCAGCTTAGGCTTAGCCTACGAGCAGTACTTC.

J is TRBJ2-7 and V is TRBV10-1; TRBD2 agrees at 13 bases. V dropped 5 bases and J dropped 4; count of bases not matched to a gene: 8. Germline V lookup: CDR1 WNHNN, CDR2 SYGVQD (reference sequence). The length of the CDR3 is 16 residues. As DNA, the CDR3 is TGCGCCAGCAGTACTGGACTAGCGGGAGACGCGTACGAGCAGTACTTC. It yields the protein CASSTGLAGDAYEQYF.

V usage is TRBV6-5 and J usage is TRBJ1-1, with D uncertain. Trimming pared 2 bases from V and 0 bases from J, leaving 7 bases between. This CDR3 has 14 amino acids. The V gene's germline CDR1 is MNHEY and CDR2 SVGAGI. The CDR3: CASSYRVLNTEAFF. In nucleotides, the CDR3 is TGTGCCAGCAGTTACCGAGTTTTGAACACTGAAGCTTTCTTT.

The chain uses TRBV14 and TRBJ1-2; a weak D match, TRBD1 (5 bases). The V gene's germline CDR1 is SGHDN and CDR2 FVKESK. V lost 3 bases, J lost 5 bases, and 7 bases lay in between. This CDR3 is built from 12 residues. Written as DNA, the CDR3 is TGTGCCAGCAGCCAGGGGCGGTATGGCTACACCTTC. This encodes CASSQGRYGYTF.

The CDR3 bases are TGTGCCAGCAGCAAAACTGGTCAGCCCCAGCATTTT. Amino acid sequence: CASSKTGQPQHF. The chain recombines TRBV21-1 with TRBJ1-5. TRBV21-1 is described as a pseudogene. CDR3 length equals 12 residues.

CDR3 coding DNA: TGCGCCAGCAGCAACAGGACTAGCGGGAGTTTGAGAGAGACCCAGTACTTC. It encodes CASSNRTSGSLRETQYF. The rearrangement joins TRBV5-1 to TRBJ2-5; 13 positions match TRBD2. The ends lost 4 bases at V and 4 bases at J; junction bases unmatched: 10. CDR1 is SGHRS and CDR2 is YFSETQ in the germline V gene. The CDR3 loop spans 17 amino acids.

The chain links TRBV6-5 to TRBJ2-2, with a tentative D call TRBD1 (6 bases). V dropped 0 bases and J dropped 6 bases, with 14 bases sitting between them. Germline-derived CDR1 and CDR2 are MNHEY and SVGAGI. CDR3 length: 16 amino acids. In DNA, the CDR3 is TGTGCCAGCAGTTACTCGGGGCCAGGGGTGGCCGGGGAGCTGTTTTTT. It specifies CASSYSGPGVAGELFF.

The rearrangement uses TRBV6-5 and TRBJ1-3; D possibly corresponds to TRBD1 (5 bases). The ends were cut back, 0 bases at V and 2 bases at J, with 5 bases in the middle. CDR1 is MNHEY, CDR2 SVGAGI, per germline. The length of the CDR3 is 14 residues. The CDR3 reads CASSYSTAGNTIYF. For the CDR3, the DNA is TGTGCCAGCAGTTACTCGACAGCTGGAAACACCATATATTTT.

The V call is TRBV7-9, the J call TRBJ1-2; D uncertain. The germline V gene encodes CDR1 SEHNR and CDR2 FQNEAQ (reference sequence). The CDR3 sequence is 13 residues long. Trimming pared 1 base from V and 8 bases from J, leaving 11 bases between. The CDR3 reads CASSLGLGVGYTF. The CDR3 coding sequence is TGTGCCAGCAGCTTAGGGTTGGGAGTGGGCTACACCTTC.

This clone was detected once. The J gene is TRBJ1-4, the V gene TRBV4-3, with D unclear. The CDR3 is made up of 13 amino acids. V lost 2 bases and J lost 8, with 9 bases in between. Germline V CDR1 and CDR2: LGHNA, YSLEER. The CDR3 reads CASSQRVVEKLFF. The CDR3 bases are TGCGCCAGCAGCCAAAGAGTCGTGGAAAAACTGTTTTTT.

V is TRBV7-9 and J is TRBJ1-5, with TRBD1 matching over 8 bases. V was clipped by 0 bases and J by 9 bases; unmatched bases: 1. Germline CDR1 is SEHNR and CDR2 is FQNEAQ (reference sequence). The CDR3 is made up of 13 amino acids. Written as DNA, the CDR3 is TGTGCCAGCAGCTTAGCAGGGACAGGGCCCCAGCATTTT. Its protein is CASSLAGTGPQHF.

This sequence joins TRBV30 and TRBJ1-2; tentative D call: TRBD1 (6 bases). CDR1 is GTSNPN, CDR2 SVGIG, per germline (reference sequence). Trimming shortened V by 0 bases and J by 0 bases, and 11 bases separated the two germline ends. The CDR3 loop spans 15 amino acids. CDR3 sequence reads: CAWSVGAGANYGYTF. The CDR3 DNA is TGTGCCTGGAGTGTAGGGGCAGGGGCTAACTATGGCTACACCTTC. The full variable domain, with the rest looked up from reference TRBV30 and TRBJ1-2, is SQTIHQWPATLVQPVGSPLSLECTVEGTSNPNLYWYRQAAGRGLQLLFYSVGIGQISSEVPQNLSASRPQDRQFILSSKKLLLSDSGFYLCAWSVGAGANYGYTFGSGTRLTVV.

This chain connects TRBV5-1 to TRBJ1-3; 8 bases line up with TRBD1. CDR1 is SGHRS, CDR2 YFSETQ, per germline. There are 17 residues in the CDR3. With V trimmed by 0 bases and J by 0 bases, 5 bases remained unmatched. The CDR3 loop reads CASSLDPGTGSGNTIYF. The CDR3 coding sequence is TGCGCCAGCAGCTTGGACCCAGGGACAGGCTCTGGAAACACCATATATTTT.

This clone has only one observation. The chain is built from TRBV2 and TRBJ2-5; the D gene is possibly TRBD1 (5 bases). With 4 bases removed from V and 0 bases from J, the gap between germline ends came to 12 bases. The germline V gene has CDR1 SNHLY and CDR2 FYNNEI. The length of the CDR3 is 15 residues. The chain's CDR3 is CASSGSRVDQETQYF. Written as DNA, the CDR3 is TGTGCCAGCAGTGGTAGCAGGGTTGACCAAGAGACCCAGTACTTC.

About this clone: No DNA is shown, since the ends of the CDR3 on it are uncertain; the CDR3 is the one TCRdb lists. The genes are TRBV3-1 (or the pseudogene TRBV3-2) and TRBJ1-5. Germline V CDR1 and CDR2: LGHDT, YNNKEL (reference sequence). Inclusive of both ends, the CDR3 amounts to 12 amino acids. This chain's CDR3 is CASSQLSGPQHF.

A remark on this clone: The same CDR3 is also encoded by other DNA sequences in this sample. The chain uses TRBV20-1 and TRBJ1-4; no reliable D call. CDR1 is DFQATT, CDR2 SNEGSKA, per germline (reference sequence). The V gene lost 3 bases and the J gene lost 0 bases, with 8 bases spanning the gap. CDR3 length equals 14 residues. The CDR3 sequence: CSASRDATNEKLFF. DNA for the CDR3: TGCAGTGCTAGTAGAGATGCAACTAATGAAAAACTGTTTTTT.

Of note for this clone: One junction end does not reproduce the germline sequence, and a read error may be involved. The chain has TRBV9 and TRBJ2-2; TRBD1 matches at 10 bases. Germline V lookup: CDR1 SGDLS, CDR2 YYNGEE. The CDR3 has 15 residues. The CDR3 sequence is CASSPGQGVTRELFF. CDR3 sequence (DNA): TGTGCCAGCAGCCCCGGACAGGGGGTCACCCGGGAGCTGTTTTTT.

Here the CDR3 reads CASAGGTQYF. In DNA, the CDR3 is TGTGCCAGCGCGGGAGGGACGCAGTATTTT. The chain has TRBV2 and TRBJ2-3, with TRBD2 identical over 9 bases. The CDR3 has 10 amino acids. The germline gives CDR1 SNHLY, CDR2 FYNNEI. With V trimmed by 8 bases and J by 9 bases, 0 bases remained unmatched.

The V and J genes are TRBV5-1 and TRBJ1-5, with 9 bases matching TRBD1. V was clipped by 0 bases and J by 4 bases; unmatched bases: 2. Germline-derived CDR1 and CDR2 are SGHRS and YFSETQ. This CDR3 has 15 residues. The CDR3 sequence: CASSLGDRENQPQHF. In DNA form, the CDR3 reads TGCGCCAGCAGCTTGGGGGACAGGGAAAATCAGCCCCAGCATTTT.

This chain uses TRBV15 with TRBJ1-1; 9 nucleotides agree with TRBD1. CDR1 is LNHNV and CDR2 is YYDKDF in the germline V gene (reference sequence). With 3 bases clipped from V and 4 bases from J, the junction kept 9 bases outside the gene matches. The CDR3 contains 16 residues. CDR3 region: CATSRGTGTGSTEAFF. CDR3 bases: TGTGCCACCAGCAGGGGGACCGGGACAGGGAGCACTGAAGCTTTCTTT. Based on the CDR3 plus reference TRBV15 and TRBJ1-1, the full variable domain is DAMVIQNPRYQVTQFGKPVTLSCSQTLNHNVMYWYQQKSSQAPKLLFHYYDKDFNNEADTPDNFQSRRPNTSFCFLDIRSPGLGDTAMYLCATSRGTGTGSTEAFFGQGTRLTVV.

The rearrangement uses TRBV9 and TRBJ2-1; TRBD2 matches 8 bases. The J segment lost 0 bases and the V segment lost 4 bases, leaving 3 bases of the junction unmatched. This CDR3 spans 15 amino acids. Germline lookup yields CDR1 SGDLS and CDR2 YYNGEE. The CDR3, as DNA: TGTGCCAGCAGCCCCAGCGGGAGCTCCTACAATGAGCAGTTCTTC. Translation gives CASSPSGSSYNEQFF.

The rearrangement joins TRBV9 to TRBJ1-4; TRBD1 agrees at 7 bases. V shed 3 bases, J shed 5 bases, and the junction held 13 bases outside the gene matches. This CDR3 contains 17 residues. Germline-derived CDR1 and CDR2 are SGDLS and YYNGEE. The CDR3 here is CASSAPTRQGRNEKLFF. The CDR3 coding sequence is TGTGCCAGCAGCGCCCCGACCCGACAGGGCAGGAATGAAAAACTGTTTTTT.